Sequencing of this T cell receptor beta chain was carried out in a study of blood T cell repertoires in COVID-19. Study-level background: Donors in the United States, Italy and Spain gave samples during acute or convalescent COVID-19. In each case, the material was cDNA or gDNA derived from T cells, B-cell-depleted T cells, or PBMCs.

The count of this clone is one. In the original analysis: Reference gene primer amplification gave nucleated cell count estimates. The data were produced by immunoSEQ multiplex PCR, yet TCRdb's version contains in-frame clones alone and is incomplete. The V and J calls and the clone size are those of that table, but D and trimming were determined from the DNA. The sample lists over 200,000 clones; 83% were seen once. Looked up from germline, CDR1 is SGHTA and CDR2 is FQGNSA. CDR3 size: 15 residues. The V end lost 3 bases, the J end lost 0 bases, and 9 bases lay between the germline ends. The sequencing input was peripheral blood. The chain couples TRBV7-2 to TRBJ1-3; D gene ambiguous. The source of this sequence is a middle-aged woman with active or convalescent COVID-19. CDR3 bases: TGTGCCAGCAGCTTTTTGGGGAGCTCTGGAAACACCATATATTTT. It yields the protein CASSFLGSSGNTIYF.